This TCR beta chain originates from a study of cytomegalovirus exposure and HLA in healthy donors (dated by TCRdb to the late 2010s). Study-level background: In an earlier analysis of under 750 of the donors, 250 to 350 Gb of sequence data and roughly 100 million unique TCR beta sequences from about 179 million T cells were reported. The number of donors typed differed by locus, with 629-630 for A, B, C, DRB1 and DQB1, roughly 550 for DQA1, under 610 for DPA1, and some 450 for DPB1. Donor age, sex, ethnicity and CMV serostatus were compiled alongside the repertoire data. A separate validation cohort of 100 to 150 different subjects was used in addition to the approximately 670-subject first cohort. Rather than using new phenotypic data, the later analysis identified candidate immune exposures from TCR beta sequences and from how often those sequences occurred across donors. The study aimed to test whether cataloging public T cell receptors could reveal signatures of past pathogen exposure. A later genetic analysis took genome-wide SNP genotypes for 398 of the 666 donors and used that subset as a discovery cohort. The study profiled the T cell repertoires of some 610 subjects by immunosequencing and related them to cytomegalovirus serostatus. Every discovery cohort repertoire had been produced on one sequencing platform. In a later analysis, previously published TCR beta repertoires from more than 500 donors were re-analyzed and high-resolution HLA genotyping was added so that TCR occurrence patterns could be studied. Among 300 to 500 genotyped donors of the cohort, an average of approximately 200,000 unique TCR beta nucleotide sequences was sequenced per donor, of which 15% to 20% were non-productive. The study combined high-throughput TCR immunosequencing, statistical association of individual TCRs with disease status, and machine learning to predict cytomegalovirus infection status. Among the roughly 370 genotyped donors, 81% belonged to the genetic ancestry cluster associated with self-reported Caucasian donors. Roughly 5 DR-DQ haplotypes were handled as single units for association and clustering because linkage in the cohort was strong. An earlier analysis of 587 of the donors used high-throughput TCR beta sequencing to judge whether each TCR beta V gene segment behaved as functional or pseudogenic. Around 320 gigabases of sequencing data and tens of millions of unique TCR sequences were included in an early release covering roughly 700 HLA-typed donors. HLA typing included class I and class II loci at four-digit resolution.

The cohort comprised fewer than 750 healthy bone marrow donors. At the time of sampling, all cohort members were nominally healthy, though unrecorded immune exposures were likely present. The donor tested CMV seropositive, placing the donor among the approximately 290 seropositive members of the cohort. A peripheral blood sample was provided by each donor, and peripheral blood mononuclear cells were used for TCR beta sequencing. Genomic DNA was extracted from the blood cell samples with the Qiagen DNeasy Blood Extraction Kit. The library was generated by the immunoSEQ multiplex PCR assay. For the multiplex PCR, a mixture combining 60 forward primers for TCR Vbeta segments and 13 reverse primers for TCR Jbeta segments was used. The CDR3 region of rearranged TCR beta genes was amplified from genomic DNA by a multiplex PCR assay. On the Illumina HiSeq System, the amplified TCR beta libraries were sequenced as 87-base-pair reads. For the original study's pipeline: Across the 670 or so repertoires, a later analysis counted approximately 83 million unique TCR beta chains, 9 million to 14 million of which were shared by at least two donors. To remove PCR and sequencing errors, raw reads were error-corrected and collapsed into unique sequences using a nearest-neighbor algorithm that merged closely related sequences. V, D and J gene segments were assigned by aligning CDR3 sequences to IMGT reference sequences. For a sequence to be retained, a match of at least six nucleotides was required to both a V gene segment and a J gene segment. A rearrangement counted as productive if the CDR3 had no stop codons and remained in frame with V and J, and every other rearrangement counted as non-productive. Following IMGT convention, CDR3 was defined as the stretch from the second conserved V-encoded cysteine to the conserved J-encoded phenylalanine. In an earlier analysis of roughly 610 of the donors, sequences lacking an unambiguous match to a single V gene segment were excluded. In an earlier analysis of several hundred of the donors, a V segment was called functional when productive rearrangements were above 56.7%, and segregating when the standard deviation between donors exceeded 5%. A statistical classification framework was developed to diagnose cytomegalovirus status using the catalog of TCR beta chain sequences. V and J gene assignment, in a later analysis, came from comparing TCR nucleotide sequences with IMGT/GENE-DB human TR gene sequences. In a later analysis, CDR3 sequences and most-parsimonious VDJ recombination scenarios were assigned using the TCRdist pipeline. In a later analysis, each TCR beta chain was defined by its CDR3 amino acid sequence together with its V-gene family, and reads without a unique V-gene family were excluded. A later analysis removed roughly 590 highly shared, low-generation-probability nucleotide sequences to deal with suspected cross-contamination and a sequencing artifact. In a later analysis, a clonal expansion index for each public chain was calculated from normalized within-repertoire ranks of inferred template counts. In a later analysis, generation probabilities were computed using a VDJ recombination model fitted to out-of-frame rearrangements, and the results were checked against IGoR. A later analysis scored TCR-TCR, TCR-HLA and TCR-CMV co-occurrence with hypergeometric tests, applying a repertoire-size bias correction to TCR pairs. To estimate false discovery rates, a later analysis permuted the HLA or CMV assignments 20 times. In a later analysis, co-occurring TCRs were grouped with DBSCAN, and TCRdist sequence similarity was added when clustering was performed within HLA-allele-positive subsets. Co-occurrence clustering excluded repertoires with fewer than 30,000 or more than 120,000 public chains, plus five with anomalous nucleotide sharing. TCRdb retrieved this table from immuneACCESS and kept in-frame rearrangements only. Not all clones are present; in checked studies, unresolved V genes account for under half, and no reason is known for the remainder. V and J calls and clone size are given by that table; D and trimming were obtained from the DNA. The sample contains around 90,000 clones, around 86% of them found a single time. Approximately 9.2% of the sample rests with the top ten.

On the study overall, not on this receptor specifically: A later genetic analysis reported fewer N-insertions in productive TCRs among donors in an Asian-associated ancestry cluster than the approximately 670-donor mean. Cytomegalovirus status was reported to be diagnosed by the classifier with high specificity and sensitivity in both the original and validation cohorts. In a later genetic analysis, a missense DCLRE1C variant was associated with V-gene and J-gene trimming of TCR beta chains, and the association was replicated in an independent cohort. The study gave a list of 150 to 200 TCR beta chains associated with cytomegalovirus. A later analysis found that TCR association rates varied across HLA loci, with DRB1 alleles showing the most associated TCRs and HLA-C alleles the fewest. At a false discovery rate of 0.05, a later analysis linked 16,951 TCR beta sequences to specific HLA alleles. The authors suggested that the approach could potentially be extended to other disease states and immunological phenotypes. Because the 87-base-pair reads could not distinguish some IMGT-functional V segments, including TRBV6-2 and TRBV6-3, those segments were excluded. In vitro tests confirmed that a few of the cytomegalovirus-associated TCR beta chains recognize cytomegalovirus antigens. Only TCR beta chains were sequenced in this cohort, and the absence of alpha or paired-chain data limited detectable features. The presence/absence analyses assumed that sequencing depth was roughly uniform across donors, and that assumption may not be true. In a later analysis, most CMV-associated TCR beta chains were found to appear HLA-restricted, with HLA associations seemingly driven largely by CMV exposure. Correlated functional status among segregating V segments might reflect linkage disequilibrium, but an unknown experimental factor could not be ruled out. In an earlier analysis of fewer than 700 of the donors, most TCR beta V segments appeared in productive rearrangements about 90% or about 30% of the time, broadly matching IMGT annotations. A further reported finding was that TCR beta sequences accurately predicted the HLA-A and HLA-B alleles for most subjects in the first cohort. Strong co-occurrence of HLA alleles, especially DR and DQ, made assigning TCR associations to individual alleles difficult. Because some donors lacked HLA typing at each locus, the association tests relied only on the typed subset. A later analysis found that HLA-associated TCR beta chains were more clonally expanded and had lower generation probabilities than equally common non-associated chains. Most TCR sequences were seen in very few donors, while some public TCRs were found in many individuals. A group of highly shared sequence variants was considered likely to be a technical artifact of the sequencing pipeline. For the cohort, immune exposure information was limited to CMV serostatus. Seventeen rarely observed V segments, including chromosome 9 orphons, were excluded from the earlier analysis of several hundred of the donors because counts were too low. In a later analysis, several top co-occurrence clusters were reported to appear linked to parvovirus B19, influenza, CMV and Epstein-Barr virus.

This clone was observed once. Its antigen has not been determined. No qualities accompany the bases; no much larger clone lies one base away. From the cysteine up to the phenylalanine, the CDR3 has a length of 15 residues. The kept DNA is CDR3 alone, 45 bases in frame from the first base. CDR1 and CDR2, looked up from the germline V gene, are SGDLS and YYNGEE. V was cut back by 4 bases and J by 0 bases, leaving a gap of 11 bases between them. The material sequenced was PBMCs. The chain links TRBV9 with TRBJ1-3; no D gene is confidently identified. The clonotype was recovered from a man between 25 and 39 years old in good health and CMV-seropositive. The DNA sequence reads TGTGCCAGCAGCCCCACGGGTAACTCTGGAAACACCATATATTTT. This encodes CASSPTGNSGNTIYF.